This T cell receptor (beta chain) is from a study of cytomegalovirus exposure and HLA in healthy donors. In the study overall: Most donors, about 82% of 350 to 450 genotyped, fell in the Caucasian-associated ancestry cluster.

This clone has a handful of counts. What it binds is not known. The PCR used 60 Vbeta and 13 Jbeta primers. Libraries were prepared by immunoSEQ multiplex PCR; TCRdb keeps only in-frame clonotypes and omits some of them. The sample carries about 100,000 clones, roughly 80% recorded once. Study-level findings and limits: In a later analysis, a missense DCLRE1C variant was linked to TCR beta V- and J-gene trimming.

The CDR3 is made up of 20 amino acids. With V trimmed by 5 bases and J by 9 bases, 25 bases remained unmatched. Germline assignment: CDR1 LNHNV and CDR2 YYDKDF (reference sequence). Unrecorded immune exposures were likely, despite nominal health at sampling. The chain recombines TRBV15 with TRBJ1-6, with 7 bases lining up with TRBD1. This receptor was obtained from a man aged 30 to 39 in good health and CMV-seronegative. Sequenced sample: PBMCs. The CDR3 DNA reads TGTGCCACCAGCCCGCATTCCCCGGGACAGAGGAAACGTTTAGGTTCACCCCTCCACTTT. Its translation is CATSPHSPGQRKRLGSPLHF.